This TCR beta chain emerged from a study of Graves' ophthalmopathy and Graves' hyperthyroidism. This clonotype was counted at least ten times. The V gene's germline CDR1 is SQVTM and CDR2 ANQGSEA. Losses at the gene ends were 3 bases for V and 0 bases for J; bases not matched to a gene: 7. This CDR3 region has 16 residues. RNA served as the template for amplifying TCR beta CDR3 regions. An opening RT-PCR round employed HTBI primers and preceded a second-round multiplex PCR. TCRdb re-derived calls from the multiplex PCR reads in MiXCR, one entry per CDR3 protein. This table holds about 1.2 million distinct CDR3 sequences, about 40% found once.

Sequencing input: peripheral blood or thyroid tissue (not recorded which). The chain couples TRBV29-1 to TRBJ2-5, with 10 nucleotides matching TRBD2. The receptor comes from an adult man with Graves' hyperthyroidism. CDR3 loop: CSVDGSGGRYQETQYF. The CDR3 nucleotides read TGCAGCGTTGACGGTAGCGGGGGGAGATACCAAGAGACCCAGTACTTC. The entire variable domain, with the rest obtained from reference TRBV29-1 and TRBJ2-5, is as follows: SAVISQKPSRDICQRGTSLTIQCQVDSQVTMMFWYRQQPGQSLTLIATANQGSEATYESGFVIDKFPISRPNLTFSTLTVSNMSPEDSSIYLCSVDGSGGRYQETQYFGPGTRLLVL.